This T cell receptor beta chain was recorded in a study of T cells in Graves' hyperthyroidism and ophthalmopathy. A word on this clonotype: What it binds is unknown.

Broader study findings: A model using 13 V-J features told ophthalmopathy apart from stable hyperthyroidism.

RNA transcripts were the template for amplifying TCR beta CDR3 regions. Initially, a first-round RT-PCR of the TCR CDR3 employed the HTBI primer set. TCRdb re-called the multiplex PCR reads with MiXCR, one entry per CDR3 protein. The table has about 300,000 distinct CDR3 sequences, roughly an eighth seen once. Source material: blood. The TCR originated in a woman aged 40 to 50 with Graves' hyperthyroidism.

Written as DNA, the CDR3 is TGTGCCAGCAGGGTAGGGGGGAGCACAGATACGCAGTATTTT. As protein: CASRVGGSTDTQYF. The chain has TRBV2 and TRBJ2-3; tentatively, D is TRBD1 or TRBD2 (6 bases each). Germline assignment: CDR1 SNHLY and CDR2 FYNNEI. This CDR3 is built from 14 residues. V lost 6 bases and J lost 0, with 10 bases in between.